Listed below are T cell receptor beta chains from one sample, sequenced in a study of cytomegalovirus exposure and HLA in healthy donors. The table came from immunoSEQ multiplex PCR; TCRdb's copy has only in-frame clones and leaves some out. The sample includes around 140,000 clones, almost 85% of them seen just once. The sequenced sample was PBMCs. The receptors shown here come from a woman aged 55-75 years in good health and CMV-seropositive. Both conserved end residues are part of each CDR3. The D gene is left open where the match is weak. A clone size is listed for some rows: how often the clone was seen (once, few, many), or a class if it is expanded.

v_call	clone_size	d_call	j_call	cdr3_aa	cdr3_nt
TRBV7-2	NA	TRBD2	TRBJ2-7	CASSLASLSGRAGEQYF	TGTGCCAGCAGCTTAGCGAGCCTAAGCGGGAGGGCAGGAGAGCAGTACTTC
TRBV7-2	NA	NA	TRBJ2-5	CASSFERQETQYF	TGTGCCAGCAGCTTTGAGCGCCAAGAGACCCAGTACTTC
TRBV23-1	once	TRBD1	TRBJ2-5	CASSQTGQTPFYQETQYF	TGCGCCAGCAGTCAGACGGGACAGACCCCTTTCTACCAAGAGACCCAGTACTTC
TRBV5-1	NA	NA	TRBJ2-1	CASSFISASSYNEQFF	TGCGCCAGCAGCTTCATTTCCGCGAGCTCCTACAATGAGCAGTTCTTC
TRBV5-1	NA	TRBD1	TRBJ1-1	CASLLGQGDTEAFF	TGCGCCAGCCTTTTGGGACAGGGGGACACTGAAGCTTTCTTT
TRBV7-8	NA	NA	TRBJ1-5	CASSLGHQPQHF	TGTGCCAGCAGCCTGGGGCATCAGCCCCAGCATTTT
TRBV18	NA	NA	TRBJ1-5	CASSQTGGRDQPQHF	TGTGCCAGCTCACAAACCGGGGGGAGGGATCAGCCCCAGCATTTT
TRBV19	NA	NA	TRBJ2-7	CASSYPGYEQYF	TGTGCCAGTAGTTACCCGGGCTACGAGCAGTACTTC
TRBV11-3	NA	NA	TRBJ2-5	CASSPRDFQETQYF	TGTGCCAGCAGCCCCAGGGATTTCCAAGAGACCCAGTACTTC
TRBV14	NA	NA	TRBJ2-7	CASSQDRGSEQYF	TGTGCCAGCAGCCAAGATAGGGGATCCGAGCAGTACTTC
TRBV11-2	NA	NA	TRBJ1-2	CASSLGGALGYTF	TGTGCCAGCAGCTTGGGGGGGGCGCTGGGCTACACCTTC
TRBV29-1	NA	TRBD2	TRBJ2-7	CSVVAGGHEQYF	TGCAGCGTTGTGGCGGGAGGCCACGAGCAGTACTTC
TRBV27	NA	NA	TRBJ1-1	CASRSVLEAFF	TGTGCCAGCAGATCAGTTCTTGAAGCTTTCTTT
TRBV7-2	few	NA	TRBJ2-7	CASSLDSSYYEQYF	TGTGCCAGCAGCTTAGACTCCTCTTACTACGAGCAGTACTTC
TRBV12-2	NA	NA	TRBJ2-7	CASRLAHPRAGGQEQYF	TGTGCAAGTCGCTTAGCCCACCCGCGAGCGGGAGGGCAAGAGCAGTACTTC
TRBV27	few	TRBD2	TRBJ2-5	CASLRLAGDKETQYF	TGTGCCAGCTTGAGACTAGCGGGAGATAAGGAGACCCAGTACTTC
TRBV25-1	NA	TRBD2	TRBJ2-7	CAILGLAGGEGYEQYF	TGTGCCATCCTGGGACTAGCGGGAGGGGAGGGCTACGAGCAGTACTTC
TRBV2	NA	NA	TRBJ2-2	CASSEARGGELFF	TGTGCCAGCAGTGAAGCGCGAGGCGGGGAGCTGTTTTTT
TRBV15	NA	NA	TRBJ1-2	CATSSRGYGYTF	TGTGCCACCAGCAGTCGGGGTTATGGCTACACCTTC
TRBV28	NA	NA	TRBJ2-5	CASSLPSRGETQYF	TGTGCCAGCAGTTTACCCTCCCGAGGGGAGACCCAGTACTTC
TRBV18	NA	TRBD1	TRBJ1-1	CASSPFAQGQPNTEAFF	TGTGCCAGCTCACCGTTTGCACAGGGGCAACCGAACACTGAAGCTTTCTTT
TRBV7-2	NA	TRBD1	TRBJ1-1	CASSLGTGIRAFF	TGTGCCAGCAGCCTCGGGACAGGGATTCGGGCTTTCTTT
TRBV21-1	NA	NA	TRBJ2-7	CASSKVNRENTSGRHYEQYF	TGTGCCAGCAGCAAAGTTAATCGGGAAAACACTAGCGGGAGGCACTACGAGCAGTACTTC
TRBV7-9	once	TRBD1	TRBJ2-7	CASSRTGGGREGLYEQYF	TGTGCCAGCAGCAGGACAGGGGGCGGACGGGAGGGCCTTTACGAGCAGTACTTC
TRBV7-2	NA	NA	TRBJ2-3	CASSLVFTDTQYF	TGTGCCAGCAGCTTAGTCTTCACAGATACGCAGTATTTT
TRBV27	NA	TRBD2	TRBJ2-5	CASSFLGGQETQYF	TGTGCCAGCAGTTTCCTCGGGGGGCAAGAGACCCAGTACTTC
TRBV6-1	NA	NA	TRBJ2-1	CASSVVGSYNEQFF	TGTGCCAGCAGTGTAGTTGGCTCCTACAATGAGCAGTTCTTC
TRBV4-1	NA	TRBD2	TRBJ2-7	CASSQWGLAGAGYEQYF	TGCGCCAGCAGCCAATGGGGACTAGCGGGAGCCGGGTACGAGCAGTACTTC
TRBV7-9	NA	NA	TRBJ1-4	CSSSLNLEKLFF	TGTTCCAGCAGCTTAAATCTTGAAAAACTGTTTTTT
TRBV4-3	NA	NA	TRBJ2-3	CASSQEGTGSLLGTQYF	TGCGCCAGCAGCCAAGAAGGAACGGGATCCCTTTTGGGTACGCAGTATTTT
TRBV5-1	NA	TRBD1	TRBJ2-7	CASSLGDRFYEQYF	TGCGCCAGCAGCTTGGGGGACAGGTTCTACGAGCAGTACTTC
TRBV28	once	TRBD1	TRBJ2-1	CASNSGGVVDNEQFF	TGTGCCAGCAATTCAGGGGGCGTCGTGGACAATGAGCAGTTCTTC